The rows below give T cell receptor beta chains drawn from one sample of a study of CD8 T cells in Susac syndrome. From the immunoSEQ multiplex PCR reads, TCRdb called clonotypes with MiXCR, one entry per CDR3 protein. Of around 45,000 distinct CDR3 sequences listed, roughly 93% are singletons. The specimen sequenced was CD8+ T cells from PBMCs. These receptors came from a human donor in good health. Each CDR3 is given with its conserved first and last residue. Fields, in order: V gene, D gene, J gene, CDR3 protein. A D gene is named only where the DNA matches it firmly.

TRBV4-1	.	TRBJ2-1	CASSQDEDLYNEQFF
TRBV15	.	TRBJ1-4	CATSRDTAFEKLFF
TRBV5-1	.	TRBJ2-1	CASSYNRELANYNEQFF
TRBV28	.	TRBJ2-7	CASAPWQSSYEQYF
TRBV2	TRBD2	TRBJ2-1	CASMRLAASYNEQFF
TRBV27	.	TRBJ2-2	CASTGQADGELFF
TRBV19	.	TRBJ2-1	CASSTRAFYNEQFF
TRBV18	TRBD2	TRBJ2-1	CASSPPLAEVFNEQFF
TRBV4-1	TRBD2	TRBJ2-1	CASSQDRGRARNEQFF
TRBV28	.	TRBJ2-3	CASSLGTGRADTQYF
TRBV6-1	TRBD2	TRBJ2-7	CASSEASGSYEQYF